This T cell receptor beta chain is drawn from a study of T cells after yellow fever vaccination. Study-wide results and caveats: Most clones from primary vaccination resurfaced after the booster (around 95% CD4, around 90% CD8). The secondary response peaked faster, at day 5 versus 15, but was weaker. Sorted repertoires could include abundant contaminating clonotypes from bulk cells.

TCRdb itself ran the 5' RACE reads through MiXCR, one entry per CDR3 protein. The sample shows some 250,000 distinct CDR3 sequences, 6.9% of them seen only once. Germline V gene lookup returns CDR1 DFQATT and CDR2 SNEGSKA (reference sequence). Losses at the gene ends were 6 bases for V and 0 bases for J; bases not matched to a gene: 8. This CDR3 spans 17 amino acids. On this clonotype itself: Its cognate antigen is unknown.

V gene TRBV20-1 combines with J gene TRBJ2-3; 14 bases fit TRBD2. This sequence was found in a man aged 25-45 years who received the YFV17D yellow fever vaccine. Here the sequenced sample was CD4+ T cells sorted from PBMCs, taken 15 days after the yellow fever booster vaccination. The CDR3 coding sequence is TGCAGTGCGAGAAGGGGGACTAGCGGGAGCAGCACAGATACGCAGTATTTT. It encodes CSARRGTSGSSTDTQYF.